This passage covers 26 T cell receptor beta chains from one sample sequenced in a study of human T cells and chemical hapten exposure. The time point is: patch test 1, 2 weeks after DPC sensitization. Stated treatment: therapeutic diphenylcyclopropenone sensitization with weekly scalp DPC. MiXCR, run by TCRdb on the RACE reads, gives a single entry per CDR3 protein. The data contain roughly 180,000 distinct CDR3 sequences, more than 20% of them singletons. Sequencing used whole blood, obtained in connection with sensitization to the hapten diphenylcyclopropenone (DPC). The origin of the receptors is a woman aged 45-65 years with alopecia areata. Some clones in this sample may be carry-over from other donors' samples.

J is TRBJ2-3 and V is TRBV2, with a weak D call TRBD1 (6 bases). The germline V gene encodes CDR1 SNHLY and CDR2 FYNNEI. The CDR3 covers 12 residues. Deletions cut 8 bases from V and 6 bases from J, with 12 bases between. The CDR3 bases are TGTGCCAGCGAGGGGGTTGGGGATACGCAGTATTTT. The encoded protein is CASEGVGDTQYF.

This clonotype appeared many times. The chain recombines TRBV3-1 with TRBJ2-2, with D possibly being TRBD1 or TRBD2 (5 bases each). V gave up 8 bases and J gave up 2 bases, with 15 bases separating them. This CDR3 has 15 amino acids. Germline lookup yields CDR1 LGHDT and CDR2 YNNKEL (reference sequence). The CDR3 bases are TGTGCCAGCTCCCTATTGGGGGTTAACACCGGGGAGCTGTTTTTT. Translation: CASSLLGVNTGELFF.

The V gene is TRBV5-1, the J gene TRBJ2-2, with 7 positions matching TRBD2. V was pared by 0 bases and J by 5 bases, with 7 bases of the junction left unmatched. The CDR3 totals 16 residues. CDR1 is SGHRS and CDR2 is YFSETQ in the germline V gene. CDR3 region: CASSLARRELTGELFF. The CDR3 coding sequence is TGCGCCAGCAGCTTGGCCCGGCGGGAGTTGACCGGGGAGCTGTTTTTT.

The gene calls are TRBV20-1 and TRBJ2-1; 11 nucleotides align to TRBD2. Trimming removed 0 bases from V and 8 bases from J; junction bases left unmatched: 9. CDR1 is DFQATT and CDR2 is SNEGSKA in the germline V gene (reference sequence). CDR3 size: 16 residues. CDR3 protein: CSARDMASGRRDEQFF. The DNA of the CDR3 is TGCAGTGCTAGAGATATGGCTAGCGGGAGGAGGGATGAGCAGTTCTTC.

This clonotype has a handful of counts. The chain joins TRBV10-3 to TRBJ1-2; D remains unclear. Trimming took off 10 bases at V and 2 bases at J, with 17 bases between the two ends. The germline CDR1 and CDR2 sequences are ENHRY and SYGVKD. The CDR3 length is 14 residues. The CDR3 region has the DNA TGTGCCACAACCATGGACGCGGACAACTATGGCTACACCTTC. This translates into CATTMDADNYGYTF.

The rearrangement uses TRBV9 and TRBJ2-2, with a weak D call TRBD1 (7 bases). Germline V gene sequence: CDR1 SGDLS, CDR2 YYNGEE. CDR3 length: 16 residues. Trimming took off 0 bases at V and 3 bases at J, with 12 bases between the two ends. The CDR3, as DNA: TGTGCCAGCAGCGTAGACCCAGGGGGGTACACCGGGGAGCTGTTTTTT. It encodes CASSVDPGGYTGELFF.

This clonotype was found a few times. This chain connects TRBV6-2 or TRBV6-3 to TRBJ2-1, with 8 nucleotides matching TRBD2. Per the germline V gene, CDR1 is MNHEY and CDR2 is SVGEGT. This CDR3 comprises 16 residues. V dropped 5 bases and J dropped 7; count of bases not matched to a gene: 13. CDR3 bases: TGTGCCAGCAGTACTCCAGCGGGAGTAAGCGGGAATGAGCAGTTCTTC. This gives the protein CASSTPAGVSGNEQFF.

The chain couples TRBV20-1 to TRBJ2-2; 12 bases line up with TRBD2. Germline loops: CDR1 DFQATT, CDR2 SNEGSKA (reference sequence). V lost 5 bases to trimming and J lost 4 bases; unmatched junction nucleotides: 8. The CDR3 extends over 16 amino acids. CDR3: CSAERLAGVLTGELFF. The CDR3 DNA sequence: TGCAGTGCTGAGAGACTAGCGGGAGTTCTCACCGGGGAGCTGTTTTTT.

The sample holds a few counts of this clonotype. Written as DNA, the CDR3 is TGCAGCGTTGCGGGACAGGGGGCTGGTGGCTACACCTTC. Residues: CSVAGQGAGGYTF. The J gene is TRBJ1-2, the V gene TRBV29-1; 12 bases align to TRBD1. The J segment lost 7 bases and the V segment lost 4 bases, leaving 4 bases of the junction unmatched. The V gene's germline CDR1 is SQVTM and CDR2 ANQGSEA. The CDR3 totals 13 residues.

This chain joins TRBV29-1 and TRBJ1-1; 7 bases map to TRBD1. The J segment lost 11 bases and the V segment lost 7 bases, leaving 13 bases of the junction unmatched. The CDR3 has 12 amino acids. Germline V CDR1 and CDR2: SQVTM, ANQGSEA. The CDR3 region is CSARDSRLGAFF. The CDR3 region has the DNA TGCAGCGCCCGGGACAGCCGGCTGGGGGCTTTCTTT. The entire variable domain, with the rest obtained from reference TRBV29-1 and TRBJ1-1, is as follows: SAVISQKPSRDICQRGTSLTIQCQVDSQVTMMFWYRQQPGQSLTLIATANQGSEATYESGFVIDKFPISRPNLTFSTLTVSNMSPEDSSIYLCSARDSRLGAFFGQGTRLTVV.

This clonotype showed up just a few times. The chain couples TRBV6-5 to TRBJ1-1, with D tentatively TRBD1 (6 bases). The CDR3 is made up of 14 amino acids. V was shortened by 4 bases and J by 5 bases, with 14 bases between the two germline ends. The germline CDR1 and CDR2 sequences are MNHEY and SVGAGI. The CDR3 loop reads CASSLQGRGTEAFF. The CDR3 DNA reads TGTGCCAGCAGTTTACAGGGAAGGGGTACTGAAGCTTTCTTT.

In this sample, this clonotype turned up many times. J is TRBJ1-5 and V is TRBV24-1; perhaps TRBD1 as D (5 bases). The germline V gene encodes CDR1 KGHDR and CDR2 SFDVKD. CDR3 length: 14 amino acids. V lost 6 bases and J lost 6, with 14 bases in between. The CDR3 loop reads CATSSSGLSQPQHF. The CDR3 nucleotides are TGTGCCACCAGTTCTTCAGGGTTAAGTCAGCCCCAGCATTTT.

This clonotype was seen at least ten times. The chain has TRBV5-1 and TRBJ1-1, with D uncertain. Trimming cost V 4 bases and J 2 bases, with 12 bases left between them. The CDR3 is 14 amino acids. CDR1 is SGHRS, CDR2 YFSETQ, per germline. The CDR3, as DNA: TGCGCCAGCAGCCCGGATGCAGCAAACACTGAAGCTTTCTTT. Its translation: CASSPDAANTEAFF.

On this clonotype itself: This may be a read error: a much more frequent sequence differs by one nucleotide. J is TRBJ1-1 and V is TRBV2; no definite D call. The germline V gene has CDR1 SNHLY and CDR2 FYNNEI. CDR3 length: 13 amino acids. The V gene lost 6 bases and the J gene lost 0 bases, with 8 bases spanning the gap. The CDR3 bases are TGTGCCAGCAGAGTTGACCTGAACACTGAAGCTTTCTTT. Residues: CASRVDLNTEAFF.

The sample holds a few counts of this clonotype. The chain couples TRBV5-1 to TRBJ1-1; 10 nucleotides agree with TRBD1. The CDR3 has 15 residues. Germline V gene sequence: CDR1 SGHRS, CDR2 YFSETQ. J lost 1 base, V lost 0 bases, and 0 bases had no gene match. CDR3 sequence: CASSLGDRGNTEAFF. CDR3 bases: TGCGCCAGCAGCTTGGGGGACAGGGGGAACACTGAAGCTTTCTTT.

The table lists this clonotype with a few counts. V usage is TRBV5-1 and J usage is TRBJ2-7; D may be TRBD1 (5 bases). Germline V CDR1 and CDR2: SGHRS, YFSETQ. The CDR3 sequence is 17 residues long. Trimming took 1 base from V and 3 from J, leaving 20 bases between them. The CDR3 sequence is CASSLYGHPRASYEQYF. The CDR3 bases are TGCGCCAGCAGCTTGTACGGACACCCTAGGGCAAGCTACGAGCAGTACTTC.

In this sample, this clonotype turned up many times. The CDR3 spells CASSLAADTQYF. CDR3 DNA: TGTGCCAGCAGCTTAGCCGCAGATACGCAGTATTTT. V is TRBV11-2 and J is TRBJ2-3; no clear D. The CDR3 runs to 12 residues. V was clipped by 1 base and J by 4 bases, with 3 bases between them. The V gene's germline CDR1 is SGHAT and CDR2 FQNNGV.

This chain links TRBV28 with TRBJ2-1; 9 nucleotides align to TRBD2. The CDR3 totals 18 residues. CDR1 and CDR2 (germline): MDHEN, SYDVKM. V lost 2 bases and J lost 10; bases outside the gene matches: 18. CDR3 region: CASSLGGGAGGESREQFF. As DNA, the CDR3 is TGTGCCAGCAGTTTAGGGGGAGGAGCGGGGGGCGAGAGTAGGGAGCAGTTCTTC.

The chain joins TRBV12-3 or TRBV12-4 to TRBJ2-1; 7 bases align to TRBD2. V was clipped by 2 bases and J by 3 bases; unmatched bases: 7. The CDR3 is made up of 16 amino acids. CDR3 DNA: TGTGCCAGCAGTTTACGACCGGGACTACTCTACAATGAGCAGTTCTTC. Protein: CASSLRPGLLYNEQFF.

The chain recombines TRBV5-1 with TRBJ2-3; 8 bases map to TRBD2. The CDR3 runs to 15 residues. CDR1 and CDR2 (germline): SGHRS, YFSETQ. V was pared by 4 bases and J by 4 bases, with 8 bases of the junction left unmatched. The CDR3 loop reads CASSRAGESADTQYF. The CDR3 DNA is TGCGCCAGCAGCAGAGCGGGAGAAAGTGCAGATACGCAGTATTTT.

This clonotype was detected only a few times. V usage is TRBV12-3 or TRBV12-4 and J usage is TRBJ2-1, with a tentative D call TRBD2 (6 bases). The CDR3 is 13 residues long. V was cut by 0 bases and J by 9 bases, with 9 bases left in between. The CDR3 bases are TGTGCCAGCAGTTTAGCGCGGGACTCTGAGCAGTTCTTC. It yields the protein CASSLARDSEQFF.

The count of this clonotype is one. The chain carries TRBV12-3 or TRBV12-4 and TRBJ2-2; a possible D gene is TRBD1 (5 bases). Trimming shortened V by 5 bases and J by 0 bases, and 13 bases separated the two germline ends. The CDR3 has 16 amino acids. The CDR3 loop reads CASSRQGASNTGELFF. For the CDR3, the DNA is TGTGCCAGCAGTCGCCAAGGGGCCTCGAACACCGGGGAGCTGTTTTTT.

Here the CDR3 DNA reads TGTGCCAGCAGTGAAGCGGGGGGCTATGGCTACACCTTC. Translating it yields CASSEAGGYGYTF. The rearrangement uses TRBV2 and TRBJ1-2; D possibly corresponds to TRBD1 (5 bases). The CDR3 has 13 residues. The V and J ends lost 0 bases and 4 bases respectively, with 6 bases between them. In germline, CDR1 is SNHLY, CDR2 FYNNEI. Full variable domain (missing parts from reference TRBV2 and TRBJ1-2): EPEVTQTPSHQVTQMGQEVILRCVPISNHLYFYWYRQILGQKVEFLVSFYNNEISEKSEIFDDQFSVERPDGSNFTLKIRSTKLEDSAMYFCASSEAGGYGYTFGSGTRLTVV.

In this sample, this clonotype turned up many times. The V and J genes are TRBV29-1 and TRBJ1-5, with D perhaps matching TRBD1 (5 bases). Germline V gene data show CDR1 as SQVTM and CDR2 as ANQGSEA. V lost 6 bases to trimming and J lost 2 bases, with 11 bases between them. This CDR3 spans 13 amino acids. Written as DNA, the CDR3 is TGCAGCGTGGAGGTGGGGGGCAATCAGCCCCAGCATTTT. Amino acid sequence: CSVEVGGNQPQHF.

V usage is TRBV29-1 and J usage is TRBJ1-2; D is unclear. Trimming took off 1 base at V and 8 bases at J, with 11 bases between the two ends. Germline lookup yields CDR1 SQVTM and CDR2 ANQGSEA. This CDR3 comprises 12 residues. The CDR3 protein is CSVEAGERGYTF. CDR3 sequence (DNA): TGCAGCGTTGAAGCCGGGGAACGGGGCTACACCTTC.

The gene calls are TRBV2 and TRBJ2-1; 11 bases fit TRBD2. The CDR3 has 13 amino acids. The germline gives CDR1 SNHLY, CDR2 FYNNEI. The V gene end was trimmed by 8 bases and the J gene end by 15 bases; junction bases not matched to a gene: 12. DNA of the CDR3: TGTGCCAGCGATCTAGCGGGAGGTGCCGAGGGGTTCTTC. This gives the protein CASDLAGGAEGFF.